This TCR beta chain was recorded in a study of shared clonotypes between healthy human individuals. CDR3 length: 13 residues. Trimming took 1 base from V and 3 from J, leaving 7 bases between them. Germline V gene sequence: CDR1 SGHTA, CDR2 FQGNSA. A note on this clone: Its matching antigen is unknown. This CDR3 is also generated by other DNA sequences in the sample.

Findings of the study overall: Sharing across four donors was highest in naive CD4 (approximately 5%) and lowest in memory CD8 (around 0.4%). Clonotype sharing among donors, it was expected, would be affected by sequencing depth.

Measured with immunoSEQ multiplex PCR; TCRdb has only the in-frame clones, and not every one. The table shows 2 million or so clones, with just under 95% occurring only once. CD45RO-negative cells were positively selected for CCR7, leaving out terminally differentiated effector memory CD45RA+ cells. Healthy adults negative for HIV, lacking recent acute infections or vaccinations, served as donors. The gene calls are TRBV7-2 and TRBJ2-7; D not resolved. Material: naive CD8+ T cells sorted from blood. This TCR came from a man aged 18 to 29 in good health. The CDR3 loop reads CASSLGLSYEQYF. The CDR3 nucleotides are TGTGCCAGCAGCTTAGGGCTCAGCTACGAGCAGTACTTC.